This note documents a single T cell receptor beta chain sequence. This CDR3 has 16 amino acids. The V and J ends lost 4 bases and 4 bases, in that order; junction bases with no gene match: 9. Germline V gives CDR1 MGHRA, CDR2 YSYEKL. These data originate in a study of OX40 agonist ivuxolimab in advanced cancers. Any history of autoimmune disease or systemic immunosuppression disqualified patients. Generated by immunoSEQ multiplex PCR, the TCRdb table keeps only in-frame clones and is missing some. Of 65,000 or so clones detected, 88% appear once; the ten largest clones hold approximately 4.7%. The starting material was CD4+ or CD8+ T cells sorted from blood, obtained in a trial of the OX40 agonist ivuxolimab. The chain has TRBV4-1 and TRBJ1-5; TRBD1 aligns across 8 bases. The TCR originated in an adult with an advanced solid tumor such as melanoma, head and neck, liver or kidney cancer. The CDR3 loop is CASSLRGQGSNQPQHF. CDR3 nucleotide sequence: TGCGCCAGCAGCCTCAGGGGGCAAGGGTCGAATCAGCCCCAGCATTTT.